This T cell receptor beta chain was identified in a study of blood T cell repertoires in COVID-19. Study-level background: Researchers got acute and convalescent COVID-19 samples from the United States, Italy and Spain. In each case, the material was cDNA or gDNA derived from T cells, B-cell-depleted T cells, or PBMCs.

V gave up 1 base and J gave up 6 bases, with 12 bases separating them. The CDR3 has 14 residues. Germline-derived CDR1 and CDR2 are PRHDT and FYEKMQ (reference sequence). This clone was counted a few times. Enrolled through a virtual design, the participants were between roughly 18 and 90 years of age and came from fewer than 30 US areas. Self-reported history from a screening survey and questionnaire set each donor's cohort. Sequenced by immunoSEQ multiplex PCR; TCRdb stores in-frame clones only, minus some. The repertoire holds roughly 370,000 clones, with 85% to 90% as singletons. The specimen sequenced was PBMCs or T cells enriched from blood (not recorded which). The chain combines TRBV13 with TRBJ1-1; TRBD1 is a possible D gene (5 bases). The source of this sequence is a woman between 50 and 59 years old who had recovered from COVID-19. The DNA for the CDR3 is TGTGCCAGCAGCTTAGAAGGGGATCCGCCTGAAGCTTTCTTT. Its protein product is CASSLEGDPPEAFF.